This T cell receptor (beta chain) is from a study of beta chain features in type 1 diabetes. Overall study findings and caveats: Cells carrying high TCR expression could end up over-represented when cDNA is sequenced.

This CDR3 is 14 amino acids long. CDR1 is SGHAT, CDR2 FQNNGV, per germline. The V and J ends lost 0 bases and 8 bases respectively, with 13 bases between them. The isolated RNA, all of it, was reverse transcribed, so expressed TCRB transcripts were what got sequenced. Assay used: immunoSEQ multiplex PCR; TCRdb lists only in-frame clones, some missing. The table records around 280,000 clones, roughly 8% of them present only once. Concerning this clone itself: Its target is unknown.

The material sequenced was central memory CD4+ T cells from blood. The chain is built from TRBV11-2 and TRBJ1-1, with D unresolved. The receptor's source is a woman under 30 in good health. The CDR3 DNA sequence: TGTGCCAGCAGCTTAGACCCCCTCGTGGGAGAAGCTTTCTTT. Protein product: CASSLDPLVGEAFF.